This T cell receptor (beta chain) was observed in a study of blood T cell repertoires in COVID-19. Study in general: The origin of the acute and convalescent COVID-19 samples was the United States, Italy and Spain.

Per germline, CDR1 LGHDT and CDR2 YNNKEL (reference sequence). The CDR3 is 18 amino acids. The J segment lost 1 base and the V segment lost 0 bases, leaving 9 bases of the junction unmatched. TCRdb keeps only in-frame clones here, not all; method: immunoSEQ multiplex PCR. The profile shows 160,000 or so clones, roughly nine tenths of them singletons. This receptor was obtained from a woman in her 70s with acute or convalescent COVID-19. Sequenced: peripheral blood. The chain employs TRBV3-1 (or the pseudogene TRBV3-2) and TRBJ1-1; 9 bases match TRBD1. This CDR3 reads CASSQDWYRGQENTEAFF. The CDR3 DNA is TGTGCCAGCAGCCAAGATTGGTACAGGGGGCAGGAGAACACTGAAGCTTTCTTT.